This T cell receptor (beta chain) is drawn from a study of identical twins listed by TCRdb under 2016. The study in broad terms: To test whether fetal clonotypes persist, the study used deep sequencing on TCR alpha and beta repertoires from monozygotic twins, unrelated adults of various ages, and cord blood. To rule out contamination, the twin experiments were replicated at different times with different library preparation protocols.

The method was 5' RACE. Sequencing was performed on an Illumina HiSeq 2000. Template switching introduced a universal primer binding site; the final cDNA contained a unique molecular identifier, enabling accurate counting of TCR cDNA molecules. First-strand cDNA for TCR alpha and beta chains was synthesized from specific primers in the conserved constant-segment region. To control for contamination, every cDNA library was double barcoded, receiving both a SMART-Mk sample barcode and Illumina barcodes. TruSeq adapter sequences, together with Illumina sample barcodes, were added in two successive PCR steps. TCR alpha and beta cDNA libraries were sequenced on the Illumina HiSeq platform with custom primers. As for how the authors treated the data: Unique molecular identifiers were extracted from raw reads with MiGEC, and CDR3 positions were determined with MiXCR. Recombination models were inferred per individual with the repgenHMM and IGoR tools using an EM algorithm. Shared clonotype analysis was performed with the tcR package in R, normalizing sharing by the product of cloneset sizes. To study raw recombination without the effects of thymic and clonal selection, out-of-frame nonproductive sequences were analyzed. TCRdb took the public reads, trimmed them with fastp at Q25, ran MiXCR for clone calling and kept in-frame beta chains. Rows are unified per CDR3 protein, each entry keeping the most common DNA and genes. The V and J calls follow TCRdb's processing rather than the paper's. The sample data list about 530,000 distinct CDR3 sequences, and roughly 15% of these were observed just once. Of the sample, around 0.48% is held by the ten largest clones.

This clonotype was seen more than once but under ten times. There is no known antigen for this receptor. Base qualities were left out, and no much larger clone turns up one base away. General findings and caveats noted by the study authors: Recombination models systematically underestimated out-of-frame TCR alpha sharing in monozygotic twins but agreed with sharing between unrelated individuals. Because the same donors could not be followed over many years, the conclusions relied on cross-sectional statistical analysis. Abundant cord blood beta clonotypes carried fewer insertions; young adult naive repertoires showed a weaker similar trend, while memory repertoires showed none. Compared with coincidental sharing between unrelated individuals, out-of-frame TCR alpha sequences shared between twins had an excess of sequences with low generation probability. The excess sharing between twins in beta out-of-frame sequences was weaker because fewer shared sequences reduced the signal-to-noise ratio. Zero-insertion analyses could be partly confounded by invariant T cells such as MAIT and iNKT, although diverse VJ usage argued against such confounding for most clonotypes.

Every donor was a healthy Caucasian. Three pairs of female monozygotic twins, all aged about 18 to 29 years, made up the twin cohort. Positive isolation kits from Invitrogen were used to isolate the CD4+ and CD8+ T cell populations. CDR1 and CDR2 are read off the germline V gene (reference sequence) as LGHDT and YNNKEL. From cysteine to phenylalanine, the CDR3 is 17 amino acids long. The retained sequence is limited to the CDR3, 51 bases, with the frame set at the first base. For this chain, trimming is 5 bases at the V end and 3 bases at the J end, and the number of junction bases without a gene match is 10. These data are also associated with another study on yellow fever vaccine responses in identical twins. The second publication reports: The authors reported that the T cell response to vaccination in identical twins appeared partly convergent and partly personalized. Focusing on identical twins, the study followed the T cell clones that responded to the vaccine, and did so with precision.

The sequenced sample consisted of CD4+ T cells sorted from blood. Rearrangement joined TRBV3-1 to TRBJ2-3; TRBD2 aligns with 11 central bases. This clonotype was sampled from a woman between 18 and 30 years old in good health. The bases are TGTGCCAGCAGCACCCCCACTAGCGGGGGACAGACAGATACGCAGTATTTT. This is translated as CASSTPTSGGQTDTQYF.